These T cell receptor beta chains were read from a single sample in a study of T cells in Graves' hyperthyroidism and ophthalmopathy. TCRdb independently ran MiXCR on the multiplex PCR reads; one entry per CDR3 protein. The sample comprises roughly 380,000 distinct CDR3 sequences, approximately 12% of which are singletons, and less than 25% rests with the top ten. The specimen was blood. Source of these receptors: a man aged 30 to 39 with Graves' hyperthyroidism that later progressed to Graves' ophthalmopathy. CDR3s leave out the opening cysteine and the closing phenylalanine or tryptophan.

TRBV6-1,ASSGRQGGITEAF
TRBV28,ASSPSHEQF
TRBV6-1,ASSEAGRAYNSPLH
TRBV6-1,ASSESVPAASNSPLH
TRBV20-1,RAGTNTEAF
TRBV3-1,ASSQPSRGGYNEQF
TRBV12-3/TRBV12-4,ASSLRTENSPLH
TRBV7-9,ASSLPPTADPSTDTQY
TRBV20-1,SARVTGTDGYT
TRBV11-2,ASSLSSSLAGGETQY
TRBV7-9,ASSAGFSTTNEKLF
TRBV7-6,ASSPPGNLRHNEQF
TRBV14,ASSQDPRGWNSPLH
TRBV3-1,ASSRDLAGGIYNEQF
TRBV4-1,ASSQVIGSSNQPQH
TRBV11-2,ASSLEAGHSGNTIY
TRBV28,ASSLFWGAEAF
TRBV5-1,ASGQGATNEKLF
TRBV7-9,ASRYPGLAYYNEQF
TRBV27,ASSPFGGRLNEQF
TRBV18,ASSPLSGRSNQPQH
TRBV10-1,ASSGQLSGNTIY
TRBV12-3/TRBV12-4,ASGRGGPETQY
TRBV10-3,AIRGSEYMNTEAF
TRBV14,ASSPRPYEQY
TRBV19,ASSGSGGGETQY
TRBV15,ATSRDLTVGLRYTEAF
TRBV12-3/TRBV12-4,ASSFGPSGANVLT
TRBV18,ASSPGTGFEAF
TRBV9,ASSPRPGLANEQF
TRBV5-4,ASSIMGQSISPLH
TRBV20-1,SARLGTGAGETQY
TRBV9,ASSAPLGAQGYT
TRBV7-2,ASSIGGSTDTQY
TRBV7-9,ASSLVGREEYGYT
TRBV2,ASHRQGGQF
TRBV24-1,ATSRTYEQY